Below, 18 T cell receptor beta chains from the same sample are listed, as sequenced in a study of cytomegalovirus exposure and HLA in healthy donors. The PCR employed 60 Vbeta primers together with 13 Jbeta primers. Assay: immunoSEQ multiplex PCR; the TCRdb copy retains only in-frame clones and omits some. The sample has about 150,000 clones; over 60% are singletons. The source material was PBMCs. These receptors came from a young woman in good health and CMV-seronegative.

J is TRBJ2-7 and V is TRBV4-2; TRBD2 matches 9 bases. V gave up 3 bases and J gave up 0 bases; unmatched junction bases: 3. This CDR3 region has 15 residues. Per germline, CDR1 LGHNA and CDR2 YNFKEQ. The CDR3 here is CASSQISGGSYEQYF. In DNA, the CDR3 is TGTGCCAGCAGCCAGATTAGCGGGGGCTCCTACGAGCAGTACTTC.

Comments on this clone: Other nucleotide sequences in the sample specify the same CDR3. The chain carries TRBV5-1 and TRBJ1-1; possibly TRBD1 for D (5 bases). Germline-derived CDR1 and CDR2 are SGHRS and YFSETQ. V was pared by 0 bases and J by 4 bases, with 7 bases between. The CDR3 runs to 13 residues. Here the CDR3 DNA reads TGCGCCAGCAGCTTGGTTCAGGGCACTGAAGCTTTCTTT. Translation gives CASSLVQGTEAFF.

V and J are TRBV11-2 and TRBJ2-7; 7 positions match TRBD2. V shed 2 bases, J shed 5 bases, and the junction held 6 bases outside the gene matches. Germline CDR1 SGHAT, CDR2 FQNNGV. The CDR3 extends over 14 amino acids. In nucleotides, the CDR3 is TGTGCCAGCAGCTTATTAAGCGGGACCCACGAGCAGTACGTC. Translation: CASSLLSGTHEQYV.

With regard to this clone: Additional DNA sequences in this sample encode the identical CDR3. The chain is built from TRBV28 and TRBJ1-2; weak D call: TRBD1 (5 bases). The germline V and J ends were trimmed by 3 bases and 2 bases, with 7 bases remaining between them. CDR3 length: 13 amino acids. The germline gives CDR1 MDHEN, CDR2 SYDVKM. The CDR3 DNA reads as TGTGCCAGCAGTTTGACAGAAAACTATGGCTACACCTTC. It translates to CASSLTENYGYTF.

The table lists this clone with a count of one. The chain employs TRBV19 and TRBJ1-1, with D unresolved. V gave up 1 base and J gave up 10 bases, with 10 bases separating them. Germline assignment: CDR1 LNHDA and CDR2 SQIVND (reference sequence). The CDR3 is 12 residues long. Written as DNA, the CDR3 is TGTGCCAGTAGTATAGGTTACGGTGGAGCTTTCTTT. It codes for CASSIGYGGAFF.

The CDR3 sequence is CASSQVSGAHHDTTDTQYF. The CDR3 bases are TGCGCCAGCAGCCAAGTTTCAGGGGCCCATCATGATACCACAGATACGCAGTATTTT. The V and J genes are TRBV4-3 and TRBJ2-3, with D tentatively TRBD1 (6 bases). CDR3 size: 19 residues. Germline CDR1 and CDR2: LGHNA and YSLEER. Trimming left V 1 base short and J 2 bases short, with 22 bases between.

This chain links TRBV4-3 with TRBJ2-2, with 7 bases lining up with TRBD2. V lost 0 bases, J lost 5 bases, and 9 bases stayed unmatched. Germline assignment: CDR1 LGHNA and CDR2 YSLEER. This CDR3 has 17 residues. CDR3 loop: CASSQDLRDGRTGELFF. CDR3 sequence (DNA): TGCGCCAGCAGCCAAGATCTTAGAGACGGGAGGACCGGGGAGCTGTTTTTT.

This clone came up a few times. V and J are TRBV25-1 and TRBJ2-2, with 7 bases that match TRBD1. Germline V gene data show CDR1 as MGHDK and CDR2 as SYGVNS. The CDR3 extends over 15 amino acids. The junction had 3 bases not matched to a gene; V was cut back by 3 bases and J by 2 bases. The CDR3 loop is CASSDRGPNTGELFF. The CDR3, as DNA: TGTGCCAGCAGTGATAGGGGGCCCAACACCGGGGAGCTGTTTTTT.

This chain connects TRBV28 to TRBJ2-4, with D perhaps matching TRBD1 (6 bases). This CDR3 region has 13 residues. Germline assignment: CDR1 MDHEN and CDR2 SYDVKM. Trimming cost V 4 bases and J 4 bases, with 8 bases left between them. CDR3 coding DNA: TGTGCCAGCAGTTCAGGGGCTAAAAACATTCAGTACTTC. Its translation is CASSSGAKNIQYF.

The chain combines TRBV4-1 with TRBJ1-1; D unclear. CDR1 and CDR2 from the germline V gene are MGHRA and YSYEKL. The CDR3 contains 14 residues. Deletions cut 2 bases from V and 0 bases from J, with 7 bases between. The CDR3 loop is CASSQSGVNTEAFF. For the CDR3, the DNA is TGCGCCAGCAGCCAATCCGGGGTGAACACTGAAGCTTTCTTT.

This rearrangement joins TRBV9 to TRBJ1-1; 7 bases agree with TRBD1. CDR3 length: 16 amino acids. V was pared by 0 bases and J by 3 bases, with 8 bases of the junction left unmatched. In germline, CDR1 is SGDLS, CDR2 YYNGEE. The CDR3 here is CASSVATGQGDTEAFF. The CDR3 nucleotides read TGTGCCAGCAGCGTAGCTACTGGGCAGGGGGACACTGAAGCTTTCTTT. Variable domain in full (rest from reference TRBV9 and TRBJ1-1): DSGVTQTPKHLITATGQRVTLRCSPRSGDLSVYWYQQSLDQGLQFLIQYYNGEERAKGNILERFSAQQFPDLHSELNLSSLELGDSALYFCASSVATGQGDTEAFFGQGTRLTVV.

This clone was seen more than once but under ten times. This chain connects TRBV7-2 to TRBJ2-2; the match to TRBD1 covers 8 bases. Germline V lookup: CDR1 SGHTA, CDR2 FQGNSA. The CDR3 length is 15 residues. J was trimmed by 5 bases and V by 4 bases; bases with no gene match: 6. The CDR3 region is CASSSKTGETGELFF. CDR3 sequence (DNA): TGTGCCAGCAGCTCTAAGACAGGGGAGACCGGGGAGCTGTTTTTT.

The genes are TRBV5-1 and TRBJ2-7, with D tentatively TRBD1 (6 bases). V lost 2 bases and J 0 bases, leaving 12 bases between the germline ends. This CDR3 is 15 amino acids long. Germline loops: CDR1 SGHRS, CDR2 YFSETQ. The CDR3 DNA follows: TGCGCCAGCAGCTTCGCCAGGGGAAGCTCCTACGAGCAGTACTTC. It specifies CASSFARGSSYEQYF.

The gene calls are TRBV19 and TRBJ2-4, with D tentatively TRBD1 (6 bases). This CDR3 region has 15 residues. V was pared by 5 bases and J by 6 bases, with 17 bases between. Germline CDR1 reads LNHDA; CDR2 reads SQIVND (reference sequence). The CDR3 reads CASSLPGTLINIQYF. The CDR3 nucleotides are TGTGCCAGTAGTCTCCCCGGGACACTCATAAACATTCAGTACTTC.

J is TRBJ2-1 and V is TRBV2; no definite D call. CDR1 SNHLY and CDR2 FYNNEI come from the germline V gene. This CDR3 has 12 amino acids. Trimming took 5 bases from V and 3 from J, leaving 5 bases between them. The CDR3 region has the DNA TGTGCCAGCAGTACAAGCTACAATGAGCAGTTCTTC. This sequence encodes CASSTSYNEQFF. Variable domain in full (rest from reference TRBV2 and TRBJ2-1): EPEVTQTPSHQVTQMGQEVILRCVPISNHLYFYWYRQILGQKVEFLVSFYNNEISEKSEIFDDQFSVERPDGSNFTLKIRSTKLEDSAMYFCASSTSYNEQFFGPGTRLTVL.

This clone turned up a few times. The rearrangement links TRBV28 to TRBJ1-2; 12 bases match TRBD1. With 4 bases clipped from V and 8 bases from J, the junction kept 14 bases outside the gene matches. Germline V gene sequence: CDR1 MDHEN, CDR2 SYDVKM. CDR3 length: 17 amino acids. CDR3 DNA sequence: TGTGCCAGCAGTTCGGCAGGGACAGGGGGCGGGGTGTACGGCTACACCTTC. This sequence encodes CASSSAGTGGGVYGYTF.

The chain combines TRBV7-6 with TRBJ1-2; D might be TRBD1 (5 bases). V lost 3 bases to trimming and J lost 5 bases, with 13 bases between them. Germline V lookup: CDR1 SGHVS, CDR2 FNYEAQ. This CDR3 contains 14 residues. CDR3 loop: CASSLAGGLYGYTF. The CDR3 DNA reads TGTGCCAGCAGCTTGGCCGGGGGTCTATATGGCTACACCTTC.

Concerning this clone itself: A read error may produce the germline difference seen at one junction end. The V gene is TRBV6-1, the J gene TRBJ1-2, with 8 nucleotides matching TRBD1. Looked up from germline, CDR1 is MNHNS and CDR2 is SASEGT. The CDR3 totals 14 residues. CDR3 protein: CASREDRGASGYTF. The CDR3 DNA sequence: TGTGCCAGCAGGGAAGACAGGGGCGCCTCTGGCTACACCTTC.